Described below is a single T cell receptor beta chain sequence and its context. These data originate in a study of blood T cell repertoires in COVID-19. In the study overall: Sites across the United States, Italy and Spain contributed samples from acute and convalescent COVID-19.

The authors' processing: How many nucleated cells were present was estimated from reference gene primer amplification. Clones were sequenced by immunoSEQ multiplex PCR, and TCRdb holds only the in-frame ones, with some missing. V, J and clone size are those of that table, while D and trimming were read from the DNA. Of under 150,000 clones in the sample, about 84% were seen once. This CDR3 has 14 amino acids. The V gene lost 5 bases and the J gene lost 3 bases, with 11 bases spanning the gap. CDR1 SGHTA and CDR2 FQGTGA come from the germline V gene. The sequenced sample was peripheral blood. The source is a woman aged 50 to 65 with acute or convalescent COVID-19. J is TRBJ2-1 and V is TRBV7-3, with D perhaps matching TRBD2 (6 bases). CDR3 in DNA: TGTGCCAGCAGCATGCTCGGGGGCTACAATGAGCAGTTCTTC. Translated: CASSMLGGYNEQFF.